The clone carrying this T cell receptor (beta chain) has only a few counts. Its antigen remains unidentified. V was trimmed by 4 bases and J by 0 bases, leaving 9 bases between them. Germline V gene lookup returns CDR1 DFQATT and CDR2 SNEGSKA (reference sequence). CDR3 length: 14 residues. TCRdb re-derived calls from the RT-PCR reads in MiXCR, one entry per CDR3 protein. The sample lists some 500,000 distinct CDR3 sequences; about an eighth were seen once. The sample is drawn from a study of response to subunit inactivated influenza vaccine. Study results and limitations: Authors suggested each seasonal influenza vaccination recruits few new T cells.

The chain recombines TRBV20-1 with TRBJ2-2, with D perhaps assigned TRBD1 or TRBD2 (5 bases each). This TCR was recovered from a man aged 50-59 years who received an inactivated influenza vaccine. The sample was PBMCs from blood, taken about 6 weeks after vaccination. The CDR3, as DNA: TGCAGTGCTACCGGGACGGCGAACACCGGGGAGCTGTTTTTT. It encodes CSATGTANTGELFF.